This T cell receptor (beta chain) comes out of a study of T cells after yellow fever vaccination. The study's findings and limits: Booster samples showed a return of most primary-vaccination clones (roughly 96% CD4, 85% to 90% CD8).

This clonotype was found many times. The antigen remains unidentified. V was clipped by 1 base and J by 6 bases, with 15 bases between them. The CDR3 has 15 residues. CDR1 is LNHDA and CDR2 is SQIVND in the germline V gene (reference sequence). Each CDR3 protein is one row after TCRdb ran MiXCR on the 5' RACE reads. The data contain 25,000 to 35,000 distinct CDR3 sequences, 4% to 4.5% of them singletons. The TCR comes from a young man who received the YFV17D yellow fever vaccine. The V gene is TRBV19, the J gene TRBJ1-1, with a tentative D call TRBD1 (5 bases). The sample consisted of CD8+ T cells sorted from PBMCs, taken 5 days after the yellow fever booster vaccination. CDR3 region: CASSIGLGAGPEAFF. DNA of the CDR3: TGTGCCAGTAGTATAGGCCTCGGGGCCGGCCCTGAAGCTTTCTTT.